The 17 T cell receptor beta chains reported below all come from one sample, sequenced in a study of blood T cell repertoires in COVID-19. Clones were read by immunoSEQ multiplex PCR, and TCRdb kept only the in-frame ones, dropping some. The sample includes approximately 200,000 clones, about nine tenths of them seen just once. Sequencing was performed on PBMCs or T cells enriched from blood (not recorded which). These receptors were taken from a woman younger than 45 who had recovered from COVID-19.

The chain employs TRBV7-3 and TRBJ2-3; 10 nucleotides agree with TRBD2. Germline V lookup: CDR1 SGHTA, CDR2 FQGTGA. The junction had 6 bases not matched to a gene; V was cut back by 2 bases and J by 4 bases. The CDR3 is 16 residues long. CDR3 nucleotide sequence: TGTGCCAGCAGCTTAGCTAGCGGGAGCGCCGCAGATACGCAGTATTTT. Protein sequence: CASSLASGSAADTQYF.

The V call is TRBV6-2 or TRBV6-3, the J call TRBJ1-2; 7 nucleotides match TRBD1. The CDR3 is 13 residues long. With V trimmed by 6 bases and J by 5 bases, 6 bases remained unmatched. Germline CDR1 is MNHEY and CDR2 is SVGEGT. CDR3 sequence: CASSAGDRYGYTF. In nucleotides, the CDR3 is TGTGCCAGCAGCGCAGGGGACAGATATGGCTACACCTTC.

The table lists this clone with a few counts. The chain carries TRBV7-9 and TRBJ2-6; D is unresolved. This CDR3 spans 13 amino acids. Germline V gene sequence: CDR1 SEHNR, CDR2 FQNEAQ (reference sequence). V was pared by 11 bases and J by 3 bases, with 11 bases between. The DNA of the CDR3 is TGTGCCGCTAAATCGTTTGGGGCCAACGTCCTGACTTTC. Its translation is CAAKSFGANVLTF.

This clone appeared once. The gene calls are TRBV11-2 and TRBJ1-6; TRBD1 is a possible D gene (6 bases). Deletions cut 4 bases from V and 10 bases from J, with 17 bases between. The CDR3 consists of 15 residues. Germline-derived CDR1 and CDR2 are SGHAT and FQNNGV. CDR3 in DNA: TGTGCCAGCAGCTCCCTCAGGGGTAGAAGCTCACCCCTCCACTTT. Amino acid sequence: CASSSLRGRSSPLHF.

The J gene is TRBJ1-1, the V gene TRBV7-2; TRBD1 is a possible D gene (5 bases). With 5 bases removed from V and 7 bases from J, the gap between germline ends came to 20 bases. The CDR3 contains 15 residues. Germline CDR1 reads SGHTA; CDR2 reads FQGNSA. CDR3 loop: CASSNSGGRGGEAFF. In DNA form, the CDR3 reads TGTGCCAGCAGCAATTCGGGGGGTAGAGGAGGTGAAGCTTTCTTT.

This sequence joins TRBV7-2 and TRBJ1-1; 8 bases agree with TRBD1. The length of the CDR3 is 14 residues. Per the germline V gene, CDR1 is SGHTA and CDR2 is FQGNSA. V lost 5 bases to trimming and J lost 3 bases; unmatched junction nucleotides: 5. CDR3 bases: TGTGCCAGCAGCGCGGGACAGGCTTACACTGAAGCTTTCTTT. Protein sequence: CASSAGQAYTEAFF.

J is TRBJ1-1 and V is TRBV7-9, with a possible D match to TRBD1 (5 bases). The CDR3 sequence is 15 residues long. Germline lookup yields CDR1 SEHNR and CDR2 FQNEAQ (reference sequence). The V end lost 5 bases, the J end lost 1 base, and 14 bases lay between the germline ends. The CDR3 reads CASSSRDLANTEAFF. The DNA of the CDR3 is TGTGCCAGCAGCAGCCGGGACTTAGCGAACACTGAAGCTTTCTTT. The complete variable domain, with remaining parts taken from reference TRBV7-9 and TRBJ1-1, reads DTGVSQNPRHKITKRGQNVTFRCDPISEHNRLYWYRQTLGQGPEFLTYFQNEAQLEKSRLLSDRFSAERPKGSFSTLEIQRTEQGDSAMYLCASSSRDLANTEAFFGQGTRLTVV.

This chain links TRBV7-6 with TRBJ2-3, with TRBD2 as a possible D gene (6 bases). The CDR3 totals 15 residues. In germline, CDR1 is SGHVS, CDR2 FNYEAQ. V dropped 1 base and J dropped 4 bases, with 12 bases sitting between them. The CDR3 DNA reads as TGTGCCAGCAGCTTAGTTTGGGGGGTTTCAGATACGCAGTATTTT. It codes for CASSLVWGVSDTQYF.

The J gene is TRBJ1-2, the V gene TRBV4-3; D unresolved. This CDR3 is built from 15 residues. The ends were cut back, 0 bases at V and 5 bases at J, with 13 bases in the middle. Per the germline V gene, CDR1 is LGHNA and CDR2 is YSLEER. In DNA, the CDR3 is TGCGCCAGCAGCCAAGACATCGTTACGGGGTATGGCTACACCTTC. This sequence encodes CASSQDIVTGYGYTF.

The chain couples TRBV21-1 to TRBJ2-7; the table assigns TRBD1, which was not confirmed against the DNA. TRBV21-1 is an annotated pseudogene. The CDR3 has 15 amino acids. The CDR3 sequence is CASRLIGAGEFGQYF. CDR3 DNA: TGTGCCAGCAGACTTATTGGTGCAGGGGAGTTCGGGCAGTACTTC.

The chain joins TRBV6-2 or TRBV6-3 to TRBJ2-3; 9 bases map to TRBD2. The V and J ends lost 2 bases and 3 bases, in that order; junction bases with no gene match: 6. There are 16 residues in the CDR3. From germline, CDR1 is MNHEY and CDR2 SVGEGT. CDR3 region: CASSYPPSGNTDTQYF. The CDR3, as DNA: TGTGCCAGCAGTTACCCACCTAGCGGGAATACAGATACGCAGTATTTT.

This CDR3 is CASSMGPLASYNEQFF. The CDR3 nucleotides read TGTGCCAGTAGTATGGGCCCTCTTGCCTCCTACAATGAGCAGTTCTTC. The chain combines TRBV19 with TRBJ2-1; no reliable D call. Looked up from germline, CDR1 is LNHDA and CDR2 is SQIVND (reference sequence). This CDR3 contains 16 residues. Trimming took off 3 bases at V and 0 bases at J, with 12 bases between the two ends. The whole variable domain, remainder taken from reference TRBV19 and TRBJ2-1, is DGGITQSPKYLFRKEGQNVTLSCEQNLNHDAMYWYRQDPGQGLRLIYYSQIVNDFQKGDIAEGYSVSREKKESFPLTVTSAQKNPTAFYLCASSMGPLASYNEQFFGPGTRLTVL.

The V call is TRBV30, the J call TRBJ1-5, with unresolved D. Trimming pared 2 bases from V and 5 bases from J, leaving 10 bases between. CDR1 GTSNPN and CDR2 SVGIG come from the germline V gene (reference sequence). CDR3 size: 13 residues. The CDR3: CAWSRSSDQPQHF. In DNA form, the CDR3 reads TGTGCCTGGAGTCGTTCCAGCGATCAGCCCCAGCATTTT.

The CDR3 spells CAINPGFSGNTIYF. The DNA for the CDR3 is TGTGCCATCAACCCGGGTTTTTCTGGAAACACCATATATTTT. The V gene is TRBV10-3, the J gene TRBJ1-3; D is unresolved. Trimming stripped 7 bases from V and 1 base from J, with 11 bases between. The CDR3 spans 14 residues. From germline, CDR1 is ENHRY and CDR2 SYGVKD.

This clone has only one observation. The genes are TRBV11-3 and TRBJ1-1; 7 bases line up with TRBD1. V lost 1 base and J lost 6; bases outside the gene matches: 8. Germline V gene data show CDR1 as SGHNT and CDR2 as YENEEA. The CDR3 extends over 15 amino acids. CDR3: CASSLAPTGDSEAFF. CDR3 DNA: TGTGCCAGCAGCTTAGCCCCAACAGGGGACTCTGAAGCTTTCTTT.

V usage is TRBV6-2 or TRBV6-3 and J usage is TRBJ2-7; 7 bases match TRBD2. V trimming: 3 bases; J trimming: 0 bases; junction bases outside the gene matches: 5. The CDR3 spans 15 residues. CDR1 MNHEY and CDR2 SVGEGT come from the germline V gene. The CDR3 sequence: CASSYTGRPSYEQYF. The CDR3, as DNA: TGTGCCAGCAGTTATACCGGGAGGCCCTCCTACGAGCAGTACTTC.

V and J are TRBV7-9 and TRBJ2-3; D call uncertain. The CDR3 length is 15 residues. CDR1 and CDR2 from the germline V gene are SEHNR and FQNEAQ (reference sequence). V lost 8 bases, J lost 1 base, and 16 bases lay in between. The CDR3 is CASRSLIAGTDTQYF. CDR3 nucleotides: TGTGCCAGCCGGTCTCTGATAGCCGGCACAGATACGCAGTATTTT.